One sample yielded the 19 T cell receptor beta chains listed below, sequenced in a study of OX40 agonist ivuxolimab in advanced cancers. Clones were read by immunoSEQ multiplex PCR, and TCRdb kept only the in-frame ones, dropping some. The table has 9,500 to 13,000 clones, around 70% seen once. The sample in question was CD4+ or CD8+ T cells sorted from blood, obtained in a trial of the OX40 agonist ivuxolimab. The receptors shown here come from an adult with an advanced solid tumor such as melanoma, head and neck, liver or kidney cancer.

The V call is TRBV6-5, the J call TRBJ1-2; D is ambiguous. CDR1 and CDR2 from the germline V gene are MNHEY and SVGAGI. The CDR3 length is 14 residues. V was pared by 2 bases and J by 4 bases, with 11 bases between. CDR3 sequence (DNA): TGTGCCAGCAGTTACGGGGATCGTGGCTATGGCTACACCTTC. This sequence encodes CASSYGDRGYGYTF.

The rearrangement links TRBV7-8 to TRBJ1-2, with 7 bases matching TRBD1. This CDR3 contains 14 residues. Losses at the gene ends were 5 bases for V and 5 bases for J; bases not matched to a gene: 8. Germline V gene data show CDR1 as SGHVS and CDR2 as FQNEAQ. CDR3 sequence reads: CASSPGTVIYGYTF. For the CDR3, the DNA is TGTGCCAGCAGCCCCGGGACAGTCATTTATGGCTACACCTTC.

The chain has TRBV27 and TRBJ2-7; D may be TRBD1 (6 bases). This CDR3 is 13 amino acids long. The V and J ends lost 5 bases and 3 bases respectively, with 11 bases between them. CDR1 and CDR2 (germline): MNHEY, SMNVEV (reference sequence). The CDR3 is CASSTRTDYEQYF. CDR3 bases: TGTGCCAGCAGTACCAGGACAGACTACGAGCAGTACTTC.

The chain joins TRBV9 to TRBJ1-2, with no clear D. CDR3 size: 12 residues. CDR1 and CDR2 (germline): SGDLS, YYNGEE. V dropped 4 bases and J dropped 8 bases, with 12 bases sitting between them. The CDR3 nucleotides are TGTGCCAGCAGCCTTAACTCCGGGGGCTACACCTTC. As protein: CASSLNSGGYTF.

Note on this clone: This sample also contains other DNA sequences that code for the same CDR3. This chain joins TRBV12-5 and TRBJ2-1; 12 bases map to TRBD2. The germline V gene encodes CDR1 LGHNT and CDR2 FRNRAP. J was trimmed by 6 bases and V by 4 bases; bases with no gene match: 4. The CDR3 length is 15 residues. In nucleotides, the CDR3 is TGTGCTAGTGGTTCGGGACTAGCGGGCCTCAATGAGCAGTTCTTC. Translating it yields CASGSGLAGLNEQFF.

The chain couples TRBV4-1 to TRBJ2-3, with a tentative D call TRBD2 (5 bases). Germline V gives CDR1 MGHRA, CDR2 YSYEKL. This CDR3 region has 15 residues. V was clipped by 5 bases and J by 0 bases, with 12 bases between them. DNA of the CDR3: TGCGCCAGCAGCTTGTCTAGCAAAAGCACAGATACGCAGTATTTT. It specifies CASSLSSKSTDTQYF.

The chain employs TRBV27 and TRBJ2-1; TRBD2 might be the D (6 bases). The CDR3 has 15 amino acids. Germline V gene sequence: CDR1 MNHEY, CDR2 SMNVEV (reference sequence). With 3 bases removed from V and 0 bases from J, the gap between germline ends came to 9 bases. This CDR3 is CASSFSGSSYNEQFF. Here the CDR3 DNA reads TGTGCCAGCAGTTTTAGCGGTAGCTCCTACAATGAGCAGTTCTTC.

The V call is TRBV10-2, the J call TRBJ2-7; 7 nucleotides line up with TRBD2. Germline values: CDR1 WSHSY, CDR2 SAAADI. The ends lost 0 bases at V and 4 bases at J; junction bases unmatched: 9. The length of the CDR3 is 16 residues. The CDR3 nucleotides are TGCGCCAGCAGTGAGTCCTCTCCGGGGAGGGCGTACGAGCAGTACTTC. Protein sequence: CASSESSPGRAYEQYF.

The rearrangement joins TRBV11-2 to TRBJ2-7; 7 bases fit TRBD1. This CDR3 comprises 17 residues. J was trimmed by 3 bases and V by 5 bases; bases with no gene match: 16. Germline loops: CDR1 SGHAT, CDR2 FQNNGV. Written as DNA, the CDR3 is TGTGCCAGCAGCCCCACTTCCGGGACAGAAATACTCTACGAGCAGTACTTC. Encoded protein: CASSPTSGTEILYEQYF.

The chain employs TRBV29-1 and TRBJ2-1, with 7 bases identical to TRBD2. The J segment lost 8 bases and the V segment lost 1 base, leaving 5 bases of the junction unmatched. The V gene's germline CDR1 is SQVTM and CDR2 ANQGSEA. The CDR3 runs to 13 residues. This CDR3 is CSVEGGGAYEQFF. For the CDR3, the DNA is TGCAGCGTTGAAGGGGGGGGAGCTTATGAGCAGTTCTTC.

V gene TRBV9 combines with J gene TRBJ2-1; possible D gene TRBD2, 6 bases. Per the germline V gene, CDR1 is SGDLS and CDR2 is YYNGEE. This CDR3 region has 14 residues. Trimming removed 4 bases at V and 9 bases at J, with 17 bases between. The CDR3 sequence is CASSPILSGSEQFF. The CDR3 region has the DNA TGTGCCAGCAGCCCCATTCTGTCCGGGAGTGAGCAGTTCTTC.

V is TRBV27 and J is TRBJ2-7; 10 bases match TRBD1. CDR3 length: 13 residues. V lost 8 bases and J lost 6; bases outside the gene matches: 7. Germline values: CDR1 MNHEY, CDR2 SMNVEV (reference sequence). This chain's CDR3 is CASSGTGETEQYF. CDR3 DNA sequence: TGTGCCAGCTCCGGGACAGGGGAAACCGAGCAGTACTTC.

The chain combines TRBV11-2 with TRBJ2-7; 7 bases map to TRBD2. Germline-derived CDR1 and CDR2 are SGHAT and FQNNGV. This CDR3 has 15 amino acids. V was pared by 5 bases and J by 4 bases, with 11 bases of the junction left unmatched. The CDR3 DNA reads TGTGCCAGCAGCCAAGAGTCTAGCGGAATATACGAGCAGTACTTC. Translating it yields CASSQESSGIYEQYF.

The chain carries TRBV6-4 and TRBJ2-3; 7 nucleotides match TRBD2. The CDR3 length is 14 residues. Germline V gene lookup returns CDR1 MRHNA and CDR2 SNTAGT. Trimming removed 2 bases from V and 6 bases from J; junction bases left unmatched: 5. The CDR3 region has the DNA TGTGCCAGCAGTGACGGGGCGGGAGCCGATACGCAGTATTTT. Translated, it gives CASSDGAGADTQYF.

The CDR3 here is CASSYSNEGQPQHF. The CDR3 DNA sequence: TGTGCCAGCAGTTACTCGAATGAGGGTCAGCCCCAGCATTTT. This rearrangement joins TRBV6-6 to TRBJ1-5; D unclear. The germline V and J ends were trimmed by 0 bases and 6 bases, with 9 bases remaining between them. The germline V gene has CDR1 MNHNY and CDR2 SVGAGI (reference sequence). This CDR3 has 14 residues.

As regards this clone: Other DNA sequences of this sample code for an identical CDR3. The V gene is TRBV18, the J gene TRBJ2-7, with TRBD1 matching 10 bases. Losses at the gene ends were 0 bases for V and 4 bases for J; bases not matched to a gene: 6. CDR1 KGHSH and CDR2 LQKENI come from the germline V gene. The CDR3 extends over 16 amino acids. CDR3 residues: CASSPPGTGVLYEQYF. Here the CDR3 DNA reads TGTGCCAGCTCACCACCGGGGACAGGGGTCCTATACGAGCAGTACTTC.

The gene calls are TRBV6-5 and TRBJ2-7; D is undetermined. CDR1 is MNHEY and CDR2 is SVGAGI in the germline V gene. The V gene lost 5 bases and the J gene lost 5 bases, with 13 bases spanning the gap. The CDR3 sequence is 13 residues long. The CDR3 sequence: CASSHHPGDEQYF. Here the CDR3 DNA reads TGTGCCAGCAGTCACCACCCCGGAGACGAGCAGTACTTC.

The chain links TRBV5-8 to TRBJ2-5; D is perhaps TRBD1 (6 bases). Trimming left V 4 bases short and J 5 bases short, with 21 bases between. CDR3 length: 16 amino acids. Germline V gene lookup returns CDR1 SGHTS and CDR2 YDEGEE. In DNA form, the CDR3 reads TGTGCCAGCAGCGGCTTGGGATTCTCTCAGGGGGAGACCCAGTACTTC. Protein product: CASSGLGFSQGETQYF.

The rearrangement joins TRBV29-1 to TRBJ2-1; D is unclear. This CDR3 has 13 amino acids. Germline loops: CDR1 SQVTM, CDR2 ANQGSEA. Trimming shortened V by 4 bases and J by 5 bases, and 12 bases separated the two germline ends. The DNA of the CDR3 is TGCAGCGTTGTTCAGGCGCCAAACAATGAGCAGTTCTTC. Its protein is CSVVQAPNNEQFF.